What follows are 12 T cell receptor beta chains derived from one specimen sequenced in a study of post-analysis software for immune sequencing data. Study-wide points: TRBV5-6, TRBV5-1 and TRBV20-1 were among four or five TRBV segments more frequent in patients than controls.

Included in the TCR beta cDNA libraries were unique molecular identifiers. In TCRdb, the PCR reads were re-called with MiXCR into one record per CDR3 protein. The sample gives around 200,000 distinct CDR3 sequences, 29% of which show up once; less than 4% is in the top ten. These receptors are not linked to any known antigen. Sequencing input: blood. These receptors were obtained from a girl aged 2-17 years with multiple sclerosis.

This chain links TRBV12-3 or TRBV12-4 with TRBJ2-1, with 11 bases aligning to TRBD1. CDR3 length: 16 residues. The J segment lost 3 bases and the V segment lost 5 bases, leaving 6 bases of the junction unmatched. In nucleotides, the CDR3 is TGTGCCAGCAGTCTAAGGACAGGGGGCCTCTACAATGAGCAGTTCTTC. It specifies CASSLRTGGLYNEQFF.

The CDR3 coding sequence is TGCAGTGCTAGAGTGGACAGGGACAATCGGGGCTACAATGAGCAGTACTTC. This encodes CSARVDRDNRGYNEQYF. J is TRBJ2-5 and V is TRBV20-1; 8 nucleotides agree with TRBD1. CDR1 and CDR2 from the germline V gene are DFQATT and SNEGSKA (reference sequence). The V and J ends lost 1 base and 11 bases, in that order; junction bases with no gene match: 21. This CDR3 has 17 residues.

Of note for this clonotype: Being one base from a much bigger clone, this may be a read error. The genes are TRBV11-2 and TRBJ2-1, with 12 positions matching TRBD1. The J call could be wrong; TRBJ2-7 is a better fit for the DNA end. CDR3 size: 18 residues. CDR1 and CDR2 (germline): SGHAT, FQNNGV. CDR3 sequence: CASSLVFGTGGSYNEQYF. The CDR3 coding sequence is TGTGCCAGCAGCTTAGTTTTCGGGACAGGGGGCTCCTACAATGAGCAGTACTTC.

Here the CDR3 reads CSAPRSGGNQPQHF. CDR3 nucleotides: TGCAGTGCTCCCCGATCAGGGGGCAATCAGCCCCAGCATTTT. V usage is TRBV20-1 and J usage is TRBJ1-5, with a tentative D call TRBD1 (6 bases). V was cut by 5 bases and J by 2 bases, with 13 bases left in between. This CDR3 region has 14 residues. Germline CDR1 DFQATT, CDR2 SNEGSKA (reference sequence).

On this clonotype itself: A much larger clone lies one base from this, so it may be a read error. V is TRBV3-1 and J is TRBJ2-5; D gene unclear. The closer fit of TRBJ2-7 to the DNA end suggests the J call may be wrong. The CDR3 loop spans 12 amino acids. From germline, CDR1 is LGHDT and CDR2 YNNKEL (reference sequence). CDR3 sequence: CASSLRIDEQYF. Written as DNA, the CDR3 is TGTGCCAGCAGCCTACGGATAGACGAGCAGTACTTC.

This clonotype was detected once. With a much larger clone just one base away, this may be a read error. This chain uses TRBV20-1 with TRBJ2-1, with D perhaps matching TRBD1 (5 bases). Between the trimmed V and J ends, which lost 3 bases and 8 bases, there was a span of 11 bases. The CDR3 has 12 amino acids. Per the germline V gene, CDR1 is DFQATT and CDR2 is SNEGSKA (reference sequence). The CDR3 reads CSASDLRDEQFF. The CDR3 DNA follows: TGCAGTGCTAGCGATCTCAGGGATGAGCAGTTCTTC.

This clonotype was detected a few times. V gene TRBV11-1 combines with J gene TRBJ1-6; the D is unclear. The CDR3 runs to 13 residues. CDR1 is SGHAT, CDR2 FQDESV, per germline (reference sequence). Between the trimmed V and J ends, which lost 1 base and 8 bases, there was a span of 6 bases. In DNA, the CDR3 is TGTGCCAGCAGCTTAGAAATCGATTCACCCCTCCACTTT. Translation: CASSLEIDSPLHF.

This clonotype was counted only a few times. CDR3 residues: CASSLQGVNTEAFF. DNA of the CDR3: TGTGCCAGCAGTTTACAGGGGGTGAACACTGAAGCTTTCTTT. The chain is built from TRBV12-3 or TRBV12-4 and TRBJ1-1, with 7 bases aligning to TRBD1. This CDR3 has 14 amino acids. The V and J ends lost 2 bases and 0 bases, in that order; junction bases with no gene match: 0.

The chain joins TRBV10-3 to TRBJ1-4; D remains ambiguous. The V gene's germline CDR1 is ENHRY and CDR2 SYGVKD. This CDR3 spans 15 amino acids. V gave up 0 bases and J gave up 8 bases, with 13 bases separating them. The CDR3 is CAISESTAQTEKLFF. CDR3 coding DNA: TGTGCCATCAGTGAGTCGACTGCCCAGACGGAAAAACTGTTTTTT.

The CDR3 spells CASREGNNQPQHF. In DNA, the CDR3 is TGTGCCAGTAGAGAGGGGAACAATCAGCCCCAGCATTTT. This chain links TRBV6-5 with TRBJ1-5, with D possibly TRBD1 on 5 matching bases. V lost 9 bases and J 3 bases, leaving 12 bases between the germline ends. Germline V CDR1 and CDR2: MNHEY, SVGAGI. The CDR3 contains 13 residues.

This clonotype showed up many times. The chain has TRBV27 and TRBJ2-7, with TRBD2 matching 7 bases. Germline V CDR1 and CDR2: MNHEY, SMNVEV (reference sequence). Germline trimming cut 5 bases from V and 6 bases from J; bases unmatched to any gene: 7. This CDR3 region has 13 residues. DNA for the CDR3: TGTGCCAGCAGTCCACGCTGGGGGGGCGAGCAGTACTTC. Residues: CASSPRWGGEQYF.

The chain joins TRBV4-1 to TRBJ2-5; 10 nucleotides line up with TRBD1. The CDR3 sequence is 15 residues long. Trimming took 2 bases from V and 4 from J; bases not matched to a gene: 4. Germline V gene sequence: CDR1 MGHRA, CDR2 YSYEKL. CDR3 in amino acids: CASSQPTGGRETQYF. The CDR3 nucleotides read TGCGCCAGCAGCCAACCGACAGGGGGCCGAGAGACCCAGTACTTC.